This paragraph reports one T cell receptor beta chain. Its antigen is as yet unknown. The data were obtained in a study of blood T cells in healthy people across ages. General observations from the study: Since the PBMCs were unsorted, naive and antigen-experienced cells could not be conclusively compared. Long-lived donors exceeded aged donors in naive CD4+ cells and diversity.

The use of a sample-barcoded 5' primer and a J-beta primer mix characterized a second PCR of about 7 to 12 cycles. TCRdb recomputed calls from the 5' RACE reads with MiXCR, one row per CDR3 protein. The top ten clones hold more than 6% of a sample with 1.5 million to 2 million distinct CDR3 sequences, over 25% of them seen once. Those donating, healthy Caucasian individuals from Russia, were aged roughly 6 to 100. Isolated per sample were at least 7 million PBMCs. The CDR3 sequence is 14 residues long. Per the germline V gene, CDR1 is SQVTM and CDR2 is ANQGSEA. J gave up 1 base and V 4 bases, and 4 bases lay outside the gene matches.

This sequence joins TRBV29-1 and TRBJ2-1; TRBD1 aligns across 7 bases. This clonotype was obtained from a woman aged 25-40 years in good health. The sample comprised blood. CDR3 protein: CSVGGQISYNEQFF. DNA for the CDR3: TGCAGCGTTGGGGGACAGATTTCCTACAATGAGCAGTTCTTC.